This T cell receptor beta chain was observed in a study of cytomegalovirus exposure and HLA in healthy donors. Study-wide findings and caveats: Most likely, a cluster of highly shared sequence variants arose as a sequencing artifact. Altogether, some 160 TCR beta chains were recorded as cytomegalovirus-associated.

CDR1 is SGHDT, CDR2 YYEEEE, per germline. Trimming removed 6 bases at V and 10 bases at J, with 17 bases between. CDR3 length equals 14 residues. As concerns this clone: The target antigen is unknown.

Primers included in the PCR were 60 Vbeta and 13 Jbeta primers. Profiling relied on immunoSEQ multiplex PCR, and the TCRdb table lists in-frame clones only, not all of them. The sample lists over 150,000 clones, over 70% occurring once. The sequence came from a woman in her late teens or twenties in good health and CMV-seronegative. The chain is built from TRBV5-6 and TRBJ1-6; TRBD1 is a possible D gene (5 bases). Material for sequencing was PBMCs. The DNA for the CDR3 is TGTGCCAGCACCTTCCCTGGGGCGCTCTCACCCCTCCACTTT. Amino acid sequence: CASTFPGALSPLHF.